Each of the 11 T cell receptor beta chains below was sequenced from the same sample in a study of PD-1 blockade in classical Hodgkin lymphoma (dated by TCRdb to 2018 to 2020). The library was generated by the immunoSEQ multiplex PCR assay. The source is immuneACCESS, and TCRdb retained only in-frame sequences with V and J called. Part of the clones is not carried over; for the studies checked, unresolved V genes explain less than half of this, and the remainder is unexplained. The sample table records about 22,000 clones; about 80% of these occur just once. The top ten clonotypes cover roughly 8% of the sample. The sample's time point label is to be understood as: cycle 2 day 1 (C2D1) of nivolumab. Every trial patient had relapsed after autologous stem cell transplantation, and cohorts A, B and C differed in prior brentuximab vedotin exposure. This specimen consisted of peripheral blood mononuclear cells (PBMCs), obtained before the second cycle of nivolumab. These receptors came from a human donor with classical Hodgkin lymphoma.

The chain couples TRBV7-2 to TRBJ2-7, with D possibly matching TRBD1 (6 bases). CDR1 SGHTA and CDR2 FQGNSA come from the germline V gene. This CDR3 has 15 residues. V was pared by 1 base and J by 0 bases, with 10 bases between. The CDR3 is CASSLGTAVSYEQYF. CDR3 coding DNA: TGTGCCAGCAGCTTAGGGACAGCCGTCTCCTACGAGCAGTACTTC.

The chain's CDR3 is CASSQRGQNYEQYF. The CDR3 DNA follows: TGTGCCAGCAGCCAAAGAGGACAAAACTACGAGCAGTACTTC. V and J are TRBV28 and TRBJ2-7; a possible D gene is TRBD1 (5 bases). The CDR3 loop spans 14 amino acids. The ends were cut back, 6 bases at V and 3 bases at J, with 15 bases in the middle. CDR1 and CDR2 (germline): MDHEN, SYDVKM.

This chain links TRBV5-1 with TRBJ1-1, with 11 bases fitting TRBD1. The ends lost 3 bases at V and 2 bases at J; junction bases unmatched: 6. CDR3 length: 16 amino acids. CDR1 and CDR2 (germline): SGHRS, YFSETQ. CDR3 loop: CASSYGQGAINTEAFF. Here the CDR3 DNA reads TGCGCCAGCAGCTACGGACAGGGGGCCATTAACACTGAAGCTTTCTTT.

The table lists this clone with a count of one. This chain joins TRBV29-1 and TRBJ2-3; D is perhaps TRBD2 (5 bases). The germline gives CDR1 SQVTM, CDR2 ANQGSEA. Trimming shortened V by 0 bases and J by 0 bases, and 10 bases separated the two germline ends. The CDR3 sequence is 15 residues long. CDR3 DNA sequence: TGCAGCGTTGAAGATGGGCGGGTCAGCACAGATACGCAGTATTTT. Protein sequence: CSVEDGRVSTDTQYF.

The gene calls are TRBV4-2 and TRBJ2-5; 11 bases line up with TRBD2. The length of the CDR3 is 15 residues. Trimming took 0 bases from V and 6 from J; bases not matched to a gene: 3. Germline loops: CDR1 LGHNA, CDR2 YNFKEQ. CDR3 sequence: CASSQELAGVKTQYF. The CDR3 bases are TGTGCCAGCAGCCAAGAACTAGCGGGAGTGAAGACCCAGTACTTC.

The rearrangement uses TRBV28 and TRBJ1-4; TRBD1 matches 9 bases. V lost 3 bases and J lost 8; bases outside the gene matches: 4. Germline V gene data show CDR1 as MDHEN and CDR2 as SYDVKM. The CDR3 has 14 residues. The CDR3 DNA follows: TGTGCCAGCAGTTTGACAGGGGGTAGGGAAAAACTGTTTTTT. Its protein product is CASSLTGGREKLFF.

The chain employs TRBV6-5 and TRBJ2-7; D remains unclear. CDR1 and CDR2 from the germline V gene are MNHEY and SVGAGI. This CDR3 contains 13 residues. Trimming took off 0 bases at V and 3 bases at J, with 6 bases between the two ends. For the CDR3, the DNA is TGTGCCAGCAGTTACTCAGGCATCTACGAGCAGTACTTC. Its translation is CASSYSGIYEQYF.

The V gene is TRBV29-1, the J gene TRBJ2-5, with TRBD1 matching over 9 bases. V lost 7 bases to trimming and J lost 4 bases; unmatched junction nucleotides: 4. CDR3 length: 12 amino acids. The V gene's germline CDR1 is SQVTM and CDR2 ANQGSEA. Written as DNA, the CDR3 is TGCAGCGGGTTACAGGGGGCAGAGACCCAGTACTTC. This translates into CSGLQGAETQYF. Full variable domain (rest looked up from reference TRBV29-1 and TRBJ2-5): SAVISQKPSRDICQRGTSLTIQCQVDSQVTMMFWYRQQPGQSLTLIATANQGSEATYESGFVIDKFPISRPNLTFSTLTVSNMSPEDSSIYLCSGLQGAETQYFGPGTRLLVL.

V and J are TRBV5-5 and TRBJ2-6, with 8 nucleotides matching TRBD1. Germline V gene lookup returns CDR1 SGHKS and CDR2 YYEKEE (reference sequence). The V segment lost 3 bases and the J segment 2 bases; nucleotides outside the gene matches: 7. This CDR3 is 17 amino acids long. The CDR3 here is CASSWTGLLTGANVLTF. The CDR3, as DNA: TGTGCCAGCAGCTGGACAGGGCTCCTGACTGGGGCCAACGTCCTGACTTTC. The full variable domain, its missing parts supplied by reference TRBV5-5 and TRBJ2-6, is DAGVTQSPTHLIKTRGQQVTLRCSPISGHKSVSWYQQVLGQGPQFIFQYYEKEERGRGNFPDRFSARQFPNYSSELNVNALLLGDSALYLCASSWTGLLTGANVLTFGAGSRLTVL.

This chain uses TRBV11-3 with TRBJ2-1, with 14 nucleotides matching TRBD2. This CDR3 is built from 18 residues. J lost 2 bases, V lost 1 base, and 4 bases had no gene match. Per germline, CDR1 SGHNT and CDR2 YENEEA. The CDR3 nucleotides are TGTGCCAGCAGCTTAGGGACTAGCGGGGGGTGGACCTACAATGAGCAGTTCTTC. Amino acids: CASSLGTSGGWTYNEQFF.

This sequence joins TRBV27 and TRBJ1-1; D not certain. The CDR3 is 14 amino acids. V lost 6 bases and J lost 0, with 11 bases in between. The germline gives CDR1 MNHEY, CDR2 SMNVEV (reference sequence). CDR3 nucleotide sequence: TGTGCCAGCAGAAGAGGTCCACTGAACACTGAAGCTTTCTTT. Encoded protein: CASRRGPLNTEAFF.